Given below is one T cell receptor beta chain in context. Its antigen is as yet unknown. The method was immunoSEQ multiplex PCR; TCRdb's version includes in-frame clones alone and lacks a portion of them. The profile shows approximately 30,000 clones, 85% to 90% of them singletons. The sample is drawn from a study of STAT5B mutations in CD4+ large granular lymphocyte leukemia. In germline, CDR1 is MNHNS, CDR2 SASEGT. V gave up 2 bases and J gave up 10 bases, with 17 bases separating them. The CDR3 contains 14 residues. Buffy coats from healthy blood donors served as controls. General study results and limits: Compared with healthy controls (2/35), patient top clones favored TRBV06 (8/27). Main leukemic clonotypes were patient-specific, but roughly 25% appeared at low frequency elsewhere.

The TCR originated in a human donor in good health. The sample taken for sequencing was CD4+ T cells from blood buffy coats. The rearrangement uses TRBV6-1 and TRBJ1-2, with TRBD1 as a possible D gene (5 bases). The CDR3 coding sequence is TGTGCCAGCAGTGAATCGCCTGGGGGTCGGGACTACACCTTC. Residues: CASSESPGGRDYTF.